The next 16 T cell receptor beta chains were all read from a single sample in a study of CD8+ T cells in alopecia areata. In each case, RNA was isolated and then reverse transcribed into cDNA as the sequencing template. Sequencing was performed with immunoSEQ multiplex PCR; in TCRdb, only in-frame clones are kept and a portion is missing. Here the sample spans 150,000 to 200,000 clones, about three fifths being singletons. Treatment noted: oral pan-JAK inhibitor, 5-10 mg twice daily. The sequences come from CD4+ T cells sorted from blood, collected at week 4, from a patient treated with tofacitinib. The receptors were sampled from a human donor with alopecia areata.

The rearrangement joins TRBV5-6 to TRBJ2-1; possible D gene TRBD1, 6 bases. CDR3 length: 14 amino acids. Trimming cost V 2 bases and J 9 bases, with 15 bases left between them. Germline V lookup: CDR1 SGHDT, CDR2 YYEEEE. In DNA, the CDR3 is TGTGCCAGCAGCTTCGGAACAGGGAAGGCTGAGCAGTTCTTC. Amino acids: CASSFGTGKAEQFF.

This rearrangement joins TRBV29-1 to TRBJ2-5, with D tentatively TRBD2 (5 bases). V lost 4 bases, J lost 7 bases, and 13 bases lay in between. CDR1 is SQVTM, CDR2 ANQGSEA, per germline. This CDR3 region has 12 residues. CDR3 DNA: TGCAGCGTTGGTTGGCAGGAGGCGACCCAGTACTTC. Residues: CSVGWQEATQYF. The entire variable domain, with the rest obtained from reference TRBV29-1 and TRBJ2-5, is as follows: SAVISQKPSRDICQRGTSLTIQCQVDSQVTMMFWYRQQPGQSLTLIATANQGSEATYESGFVIDKFPISRPNLTFSTLTVSNMSPEDSSIYLCSVGWQEATQYFGPGTRLLVL.

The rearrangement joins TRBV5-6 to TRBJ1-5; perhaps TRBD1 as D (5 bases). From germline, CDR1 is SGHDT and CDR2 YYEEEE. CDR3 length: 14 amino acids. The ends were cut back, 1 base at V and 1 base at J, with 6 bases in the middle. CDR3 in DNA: TGTGCCAGCAGCTTGCGGGGGAGCAATCAGCCCCAGCATTTT. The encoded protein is CASSLRGSNQPQHF.

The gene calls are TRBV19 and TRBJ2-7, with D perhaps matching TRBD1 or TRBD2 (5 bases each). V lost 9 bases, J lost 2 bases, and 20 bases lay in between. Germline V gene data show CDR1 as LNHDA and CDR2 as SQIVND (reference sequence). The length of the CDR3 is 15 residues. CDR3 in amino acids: CASRPSGTETYEQYF. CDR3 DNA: TGTGCCAGCCGCCCTTCCGGGACGGAAACCTACGAGCAGTACTTC. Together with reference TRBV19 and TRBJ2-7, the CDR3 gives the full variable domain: DGGITQSPKYLFRKEGQNVTLSCEQNLNHDAMYWYRQDPGQGLRLIYYSQIVNDFQKGDIAEGYSVSREKKESFPLTVTSAQKNPTAFYLCASRPSGTETYEQYFGPGTRLTVT.

The CDR3 DNA follows: TGTGCCAGCAGCGTAACACCCTGGGGGCCCCAGCATTTT. Protein: CASSVTPWGPQHF. The rearrangement joins TRBV5-4 to TRBJ1-5; D unresolved. Germline lookup yields CDR1 SGHNT and CDR2 YYREEE (reference sequence). The length of the CDR3 is 13 residues. Trimming left V 4 bases short and J 9 bases short, with 14 bases between.

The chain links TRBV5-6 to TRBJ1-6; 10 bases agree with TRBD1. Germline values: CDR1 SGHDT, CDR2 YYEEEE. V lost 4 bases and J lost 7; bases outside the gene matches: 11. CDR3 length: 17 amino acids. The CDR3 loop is CASSSNLRDRGNSPLHF. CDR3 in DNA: TGTGCCAGCAGCAGTAACCTCCGGGACAGGGGAAATTCACCCCTCCACTTT. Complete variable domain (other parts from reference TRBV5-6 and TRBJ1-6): DAGVTQSPTHLIKTRGQQVTLRCSPKSGHDTVSWYQQALGQGPQFIFQYYEEEERQRGNFPDRFSGHQFPNYSSELNVNALLLGDSALYLCASSSNLRDRGNSPLHFGNGTRLTVT.

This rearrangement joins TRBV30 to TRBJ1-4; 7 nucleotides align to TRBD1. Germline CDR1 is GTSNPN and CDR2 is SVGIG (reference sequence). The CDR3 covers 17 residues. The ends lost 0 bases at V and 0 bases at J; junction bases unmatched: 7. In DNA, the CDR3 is TGTGCCTGGAGTGTTGGGGCAGGGGGAACAACTAATGAAAAACTGTTTTTT. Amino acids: CAWSVGAGGTTNEKLFF.

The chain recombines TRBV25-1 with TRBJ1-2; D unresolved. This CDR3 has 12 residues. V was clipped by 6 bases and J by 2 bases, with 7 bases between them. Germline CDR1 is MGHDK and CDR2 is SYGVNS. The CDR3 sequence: CASSAGNYGYTF. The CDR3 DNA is TGTGCCAGCAGCGCAGGAAACTATGGCTACACCTTC.

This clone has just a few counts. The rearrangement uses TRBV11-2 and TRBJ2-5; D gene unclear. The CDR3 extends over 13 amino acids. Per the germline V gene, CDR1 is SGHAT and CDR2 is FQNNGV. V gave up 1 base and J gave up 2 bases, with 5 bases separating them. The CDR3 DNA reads TGTGCCAGCAGCTTAGGCTATCAAGAGACCCAGTACTTC. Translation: CASSLGYQETQYF.

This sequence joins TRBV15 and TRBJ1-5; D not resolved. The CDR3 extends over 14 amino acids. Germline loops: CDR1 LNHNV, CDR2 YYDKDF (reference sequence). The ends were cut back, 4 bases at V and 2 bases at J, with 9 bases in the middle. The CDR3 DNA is TGTGCCACCAGCATAGCGCGGGGCAATCAGCCCCAGCATTTT. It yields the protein CATSIARGNQPQHF.

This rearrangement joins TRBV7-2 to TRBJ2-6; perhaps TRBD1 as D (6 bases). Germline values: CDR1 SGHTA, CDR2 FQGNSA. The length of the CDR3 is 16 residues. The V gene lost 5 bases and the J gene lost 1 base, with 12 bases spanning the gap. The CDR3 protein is CASSLTGSSGANVLTF. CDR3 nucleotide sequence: TGTGCCAGCAGCCTAACAGGGTCTTCTGGGGCCAACGTCCTGACTTTC.

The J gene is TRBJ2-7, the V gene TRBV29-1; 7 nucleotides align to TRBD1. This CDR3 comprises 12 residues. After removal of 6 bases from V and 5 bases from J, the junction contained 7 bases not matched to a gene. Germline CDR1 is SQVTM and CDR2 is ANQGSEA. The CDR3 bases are TGCAGCGTGGATCCAGGGACAGACGAGCAGTACTTC. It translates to CSVDPGTDEQYF.

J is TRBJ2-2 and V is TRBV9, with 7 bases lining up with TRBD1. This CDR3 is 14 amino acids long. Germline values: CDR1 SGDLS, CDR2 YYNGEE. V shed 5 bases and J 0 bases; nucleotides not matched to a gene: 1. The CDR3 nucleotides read TGTGCCAGCAGTGACAGGGCGAACACCGGGGAGCTGTTTTTT. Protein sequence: CASSDRANTGELFF.

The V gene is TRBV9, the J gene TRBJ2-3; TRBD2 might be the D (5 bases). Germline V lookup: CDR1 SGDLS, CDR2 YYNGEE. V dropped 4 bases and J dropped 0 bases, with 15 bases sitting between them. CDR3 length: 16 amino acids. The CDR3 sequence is CASSSPWSGSTDTQYF. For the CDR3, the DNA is TGTGCCAGCAGCTCCCCGTGGAGCGGTAGCACAGATACGCAGTATTTT. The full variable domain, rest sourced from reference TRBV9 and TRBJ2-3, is DSGVTQTPKHLITATGQRVTLRCSPRSGDLSVYWYQQSLDQGLQFLIQYYNGEERAKGNILERFSAQQFPDLHSELNLSSLELGDSALYFCASSSPWSGSTDTQYFGPGTRLTVL.

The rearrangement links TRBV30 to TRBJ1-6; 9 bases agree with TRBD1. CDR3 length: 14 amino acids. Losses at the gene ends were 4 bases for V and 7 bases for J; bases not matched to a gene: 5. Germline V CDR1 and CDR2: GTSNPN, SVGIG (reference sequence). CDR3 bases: TGTGCCTGGACCCTAGGGACAGGGAATTCACCCCTCCACTTT. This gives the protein CAWTLGTGNSPLHF.

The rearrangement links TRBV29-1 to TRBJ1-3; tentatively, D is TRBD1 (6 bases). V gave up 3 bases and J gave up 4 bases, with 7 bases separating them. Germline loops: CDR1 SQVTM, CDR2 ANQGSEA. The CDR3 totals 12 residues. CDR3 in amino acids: CSVDQGGNTIYF. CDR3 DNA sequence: TGCAGCGTTGATCAGGGGGGAAACACCATATATTTT.